The source of this T cell receptor beta chain is a study of CD8 T cells in Susac syndrome. With random hexamers, roughly 0.45 to 1 ug RNA was reverse transcribed. TCRdb itself ran the immunoSEQ multiplex PCR reads through MiXCR, one entry per CDR3 protein. The repertoire holds about 170,000 distinct CDR3 sequences, with approximately 95% as singletons. The germline CDR1 and CDR2 sequences are MNHNS and SASEGT. The CDR3 is 15 residues long. V was clipped by 6 bases and J by 5 bases; unmatched bases: 9. The multiple sclerosis controls comprised treatment-naive patients whose relapsing-remitting disease was stable or active.

The origin of this receptor is a human donor with multiple sclerosis. The chain has TRBV6-1 and TRBJ1-1; 10 bases line up with TRBD1. Sequencing was done on a sample of CD4+ T cells from PBMCs. CDR3 DNA: TGTGCCAGCAGGGGCCGGGACAGGGGTTGGACTGAAGCTTTCTTT. This encodes CASRGRDRGWTEAFF.